Given below is one T cell receptor (beta chain) in context. The antigen remains undetermined. This sequence may be a read error, since a much larger clone differs from it by one base. The data were taken from a study of CD8 T cells in ankylosing spondylitis. Overall study results and limits: Disease-linked clones, CD8+, were relatively rare in peripheral blood. Among TCR beta sequences, a motif of under 10 highly homologous variants appeared characteristic of ankylosing spondylitis blood. Some motif variants were previously reported in reactive arthritis synovial fluid and blood. Significantly higher representation of disease-linked clones was reported for matched ankylosing spondylitis synovial fluid.

CDR3 length: 15 amino acids. V lost 0 bases, J lost 3 bases, and 9 bases lay in between. CDR1 and CDR2 (germline): PRHDT, FYEKMQ (reference sequence). Preparation of TCR beta libraries was done by quantitative 5'-RACE with molecular barcodes. TCRdb re-called the 5' RACE reads through MiXCR, storing one row per CDR3 protein. The sample consists of around 490,000 distinct CDR3 sequences, about 5% of them appearing once. The sequencing input was blood, either unsorted or a sorted T cell fraction (not recorded which). This TCR came from a male donor with ankylosing spondylitis. The rearrangement uses TRBV13 and TRBJ2-1; no clear D gene. This chain's CDR3 is CASSLGGNGYNEQFF. The CDR3, as DNA: TGTGCCAGCAGCTTAGGAGGGAACGGCTACAATGAGCAGTTCTTC. The complete variable domain, with remaining parts taken from reference TRBV13 and TRBJ2-1, reads AAGVIQSPRHLIKEKRETATLKCYPIPRHDTVYWYQQGPGQDPQFLISFYEKMQSDKGSIPDRFSAQQFSDYHSELNMSSLELGDSALYFCASSLGGNGYNEQFFGPGTRLTVL.